This passage covers 18 T cell receptor beta chains from one sample sequenced in a study of cytomegalovirus exposure and HLA in healthy donors. The primer mix had 60 Vbeta and 13 Jbeta primers. Sequencing was performed with immunoSEQ multiplex PCR; in TCRdb, only in-frame clones are kept and a portion is missing. The data show over 65,000 clones, approximately 75% seen once. Sequenced sample: PBMCs. The receptors derive from a man aged 60 to 75 in good health and CMV-seropositive.

V gene TRBV7-2 combines with J gene TRBJ2-3; D is perhaps TRBD2 (6 bases). The germline V gene encodes CDR1 SGHTA and CDR2 FQGNSA. V lost 1 base, J lost 1 base, and 18 bases lay in between. The CDR3 covers 18 residues. The CDR3 here is CASSLDWDWTEGTDTQYF. The CDR3 region has the DNA TGTGCCAGCAGCTTAGATTGGGACTGGACCGAGGGCACAGATACGCAGTATTTT.

Worth noting for this clone: Distinct nucleotide sequences in the sample also encode this CDR3. J is TRBJ2-3 and V is TRBV11-2, with TRBD2 matching 11 bases. The CDR3 runs 15 residues. Germline CDR1 and CDR2: SGHAT and FQNNGV. Losses at the gene ends were 4 bases for V and 4 bases for J; bases not matched to a gene: 4. The CDR3 DNA follows: TGTGCCAGCAGCTCGGGGACTAGCGGTTCAGATACGCAGTATTTT. As protein: CASSSGTSGSDTQYF. The complete variable domain, with remaining parts taken from reference TRBV11-2 and TRBJ2-3, reads EAGVAQSPRYKIIEKRQSVAFWCNPISGHATLYWYQQILGQGPKLLIQFQNNGVVDDSQLPKDRFSAERLKGVDSTLKIQPAKLEDSAVYLCASSSGTSGSDTQYFGPGTRLTVL.

This chain joins TRBV6-1 and TRBJ1-1, with D uncertain. The V gene's germline CDR1 is MNHNS and CDR2 SASEGT. This CDR3 contains 12 residues. Trimming cost V 0 bases and J 11 bases, with 10 bases left between them. CDR3 coding DNA: TGTGCCAGCAGTGAAGCGTCCCTACGGGCTTTCTTT. Translated, it gives CASSEASLRAFF.

The chain has TRBV19 and TRBJ2-2; no firm D call. CDR1 LNHDA and CDR2 SQIVND come from the germline V gene (reference sequence). Trimming pared 11 bases from V and 8 bases from J, leaving 21 bases between. The CDR3 has 14 amino acids. This CDR3 reads CACGVVPSRGELFF. CDR3 nucleotide sequence: TGTGCCTGCGGAGTTGTTCCCTCTCGGGGGGAGCTGTTTTTT.

The chain employs TRBV6-1 and TRBJ2-3, with 9 bases aligning to TRBD1. Germline V gives CDR1 MNHNS, CDR2 SASEGT. V trimming: 4 bases; J trimming: 1 base; junction bases outside the gene matches: 3. CDR3 length: 15 residues. The CDR3 bases are TGTGCCAGCAGTGGCCGGGACAGGGGCACAGATACGCAGTATTTT. It translates to CASSGRDRGTDTQYF.

The chain is built from TRBV19 and TRBJ1-3; tentatively, D is TRBD1 (5 bases). Germline assignment: CDR1 LNHDA and CDR2 SQIVND (reference sequence). Trimming cost V 7 bases and J 2 bases, with 9 bases left between them. The CDR3 has 13 residues. CDR3 DNA sequence: TGTGCCAGTAATCAGGGAACTGGAAACACCATATATTTT. Protein sequence: CASNQGTGNTIYF.

V is TRBV15 and J is TRBJ1-4; TRBD1 agrees at 9 bases. V gave up 5 bases and J gave up 5 bases; unmatched junction bases: 9. Germline V CDR1 and CDR2: LNHNV, YYDKDF (reference sequence). The CDR3 sequence is 16 residues long. CDR3 nucleotide sequence: TGTGCCACCAGCGGAACGTCGGGACAGGGAAATGAAAAACTGTTTTTT. Translating it yields CATSGTSGQGNEKLFF.

V is TRBV2 and J is TRBJ1-2, with 8 bases that match TRBD1. This CDR3 spans 17 amino acids. Germline loops: CDR1 SNHLY, CDR2 FYNNEI. Losses at the gene ends were 2 bases for V and 6 bases for J; bases not matched to a gene: 14. The CDR3 region has the DNA TGTGCCAGCAGTGAACCGGACAGGGAGGAATTCTTCGATGGCTACACCTTC. Translating gives CASSEPDREEFFDGYTF.

The rearrangement joins TRBV18 to TRBJ1-1; 9 bases fit TRBD1. The CDR3 totals 18 residues. The germline gives CDR1 KGHSH, CDR2 LQKENI. V lost 2 bases to trimming and J lost 4 bases; unmatched junction nucleotides: 14. The DNA of the CDR3 is TGTGCCAGCTCACCAACCGGGACAGGGTTGGGCAGGGGCACTGAAGCTTTCTTT. Encoded protein: CASSPTGTGLGRGTEAFF.

This chain connects TRBV5-1 to TRBJ2-3; D gene unclear. The CDR3 has 11 residues. The germline V and J ends were trimmed by 6 bases and 6 bases, with 8 bases remaining between them. In germline, CDR1 is SGHRS, CDR2 YFSETQ. This CDR3 reads CASMEWDTQYF. The CDR3 DNA sequence: TGCGCCAGCATGGAGTGGGATACGCAGTATTTT.

The chain links TRBV7-9 to TRBJ1-2; unclear D gene. Germline CDR1 is SEHNR and CDR2 is FQNEAQ (reference sequence). The germline V and J ends were trimmed by 6 bases and 6 bases, with 23 bases remaining between them. The CDR3 length is 16 residues. The CDR3 loop reads CASSSDADIFGDGYTF. Here the CDR3 DNA reads TGTGCCAGCAGTTCCGACGCAGACATTTTCGGCGATGGCTACACCTTC. The full variable domain, rest sourced from reference TRBV7-9 and TRBJ1-2, is DTGVSQNPRHKITKRGQNVTFRCDPISEHNRLYWYRQTLGQGPEFLTYFQNEAQLEKSRLLSDRFSAERPKGSFSTLEIQRTEQGDSAMYLCASSSDADIFGDGYTFGSGTRLTVV.

This sequence joins TRBV7-9 and TRBJ2-2, with 7 nucleotides matching TRBD2. The V gene's germline CDR1 is SEHNR and CDR2 FQNEAQ (reference sequence). J gave up 5 bases and V 7 bases, and 13 bases lay outside the gene matches. There are 16 residues in the CDR3. The CDR3 region has the DNA TGTGCCAGCACCCCTAGGGCGGGAGCGGGGACCGGGGAGCTGTTTTTT. Translated: CASTPRAGAGTGELFF.

This clone has a handful of counts. The chain employs TRBV5-1 and TRBJ1-1; 9 positions match TRBD1. Germline CDR1 SGHRS, CDR2 YFSETQ. This CDR3 contains 16 residues. Unmatched junction bases numbered 8, after V lost 3 bases and J lost 2 bases. The CDR3 region has the DNA TGCGCCAGCAGCTGGGACCGGGACAGGGATAACACTGAAGCTTTCTTT. It encodes CASSWDRDRDNTEAFF.

This rearrangement joins TRBV4-1 to TRBJ2-5, with D perhaps matching TRBD1 (5 bases). Germline V CDR1 and CDR2: MGHRA, YSYEKL. V lost 6 bases to trimming and J lost 2 bases, with 10 bases between them. CDR3 length: 13 residues. CDR3 sequence: CASRMTEQETQYF. CDR3 nucleotide sequence: TGCGCCAGCAGGATGACAGAGCAAGAGACCCAGTACTTC.

The chain combines TRBV11-2 with TRBJ2-7; 10 bases fit TRBD2. CDR1 is SGHAT, CDR2 FQNNGV, per germline. Trimming removed 2 bases from V and 2 bases from J; junction bases left unmatched: 3. The CDR3 totals 15 residues. The DNA for the CDR3 is TGTGCCAGCAGCTTACAAGCGGGAGGGCCCTACGAGCAGTACTTC. Translated, it gives CASSLQAGGPYEQYF.

This sequence joins TRBV6-4 and TRBJ1-1; 11 nucleotides match TRBD1. CDR3 length equals 19 residues. After removal of 4 bases from V and 5 bases from J, the junction contained 18 bases not matched to a gene. The germline V gene has CDR1 MRHNA and CDR2 SNTAGT. DNA for the CDR3: TGTGCCAGCAGTGTCCCTCGCCAGGACAGGGGGCCCGCGGATACTGAAGCTTTCTTT. Translated: CASSVPRQDRGPADTEAFF.

This clone was recorded a few times. The rearrangement links TRBV6-1 to TRBJ1-5; 8 bases match TRBD1. Germline-derived CDR1 and CDR2 are MNHNS and SASEGT. V lost 4 bases, J lost 4 bases, and 6 bases stayed unmatched. The CDR3 spans 15 residues. CDR3 coding DNA: TGTGCCAGCAGTGTCCTCGGGACAGGAAATCAGCCCCAGCATTTT. It specifies CASSVLGTGNQPQHF.

The chain joins TRBV27 to TRBJ2-2; TRBD2 aligns across 9 bases. J was trimmed by 5 bases and V by 6 bases; bases with no gene match: 7. Germline CDR1 and CDR2: MNHEY and SMNVEV (reference sequence). The CDR3 totals 15 residues. CDR3 amino acids: CASSPLAGWTGELFF. The CDR3 region has the DNA TGTGCCAGCAGCCCCCTAGCGGGATGGACCGGGGAGCTGTTTTTT.